One and the same sample provided the 9 T cell receptor beta chains below, sequenced in a study of regulatory T cells in long-lasting Graves disease. Construction of TCR beta libraries relied on iRepertoire HTBI primers and on Arm-PCR targeting CDR3 regions. TCRdb re-called the multiplex PCR reads with MiXCR, one entry per CDR3 protein. The sample lists 600,000 to 800,000 distinct CDR3 sequences, about 32% seen once, with around 42% in the top ten. Sample time point: persistent/refractory GD, antithyroid drugs over 5 years with positive TRAb. Preparation of the TCR library used RNA extracted from PBMCs. The specimen comprised peripheral blood mononuclear cells (PBMCs), sampled when the disease was refractory, from a patient treated with antithyroid drugs. These receptors all stem from a female donor with Graves disease.

As concerns this clonotype: One end of the junction is discordant with germline, which a read error may explain. The rearrangement uses TRBV2 and TRBJ1-5; D not certain. CDR3 size: 14 residues. Germline V CDR1 and CDR2: SNHLY, FYNNEI. The CDR3 DNA reads TGTGCCACCAGTGCTTTCAATAGCAATCAGCCCCAGCATTTT. As protein: CATSAFNSNQPQHF.

There are a few counts of this clonotype. The chain combines TRBV24-1 with TRBJ1-1; 7 bases line up with TRBD1. Germline CDR1 reads KGHDR; CDR2 reads SFDVKD. This CDR3 is built from 13 residues. The J segment lost 7 bases and the V segment lost 4 bases, leaving 5 bases of the junction unmatched. The CDR3 nucleotides are TGTGCCACCAGTGACCATGGACAGGTTGAAGCTTTCTTT. Amino acids: CATSDHGQVEAFF.

V is TRBV9 and J is TRBJ2-7, with D possibly being TRBD2 (6 bases). The CDR3 covers 12 residues. V lost 8 bases and J 5 bases, leaving 14 bases between the germline ends. Germline V gives CDR1 SGDLS, CDR2 YYNGEE. This CDR3 is CASPGWGDEQYF. The CDR3 DNA is TGTGCCAGTCCGGGGTGGGGGGACGAGCAGTACTTC.

The chain is built from TRBV27 and TRBJ2-5; D may be TRBD2 (6 bases). Germline V gives CDR1 MNHEY, CDR2 SMNVEV (reference sequence). There are 15 residues in the CDR3. V was pared by 2 bases and J by 1 base, with 11 bases between. CDR3 nucleotide sequence: TGTGCCAGCAGTTTAGGAGGGGCCCCCCAAGAGACCCAGTACTTC. Translating gives CASSLGGAPQETQYF.

There are a few counts of this clonotype. V is TRBV6-2 or TRBV6-3 and J is TRBJ2-3; possible D gene TRBD1, 7 bases. The V gene lost 6 bases and the J gene lost 6 bases, with 19 bases spanning the gap. The CDR3 covers 15 residues. Germline V gives CDR1 MNHEY, CDR2 SVGEGT. The CDR3 protein is CASRPYRGLSDTQYF. The DNA of the CDR3 is TGTGCCAGCAGACCTTACAGGGGACTGTCTGATACGCAGTATTTT.

The table lists this clonotype with a few counts. This rearrangement joins TRBV20-1 to TRBJ2-1, with 8 bases identical to TRBD2. The CDR3 sequence is 14 residues long. Unmatched junction bases numbered 2, after V lost 0 bases and J lost 4 bases. The germline gives CDR1 DFQATT, CDR2 SNEGSKA (reference sequence). Here the CDR3 DNA reads TGCAGTGCTAGAGAGACGGGAGGGTACAATGAGCAGTTCTTC. As protein: CSARETGGYNEQFF.

This clonotype was seen ten or more times. The chain employs TRBV6-2 or TRBV6-3 and TRBJ1-2, with D uncertain. The V end was cut by 0 bases, the J end by 4 bases, with 9 bases between. The CDR3 is 14 amino acids. Germline CDR1 and CDR2: MNHEY and SVGEGT. CDR3 protein: CASSYSRVSYGYTF. DNA for the CDR3: TGTGCCAGCAGTTACTCGAGGGTCAGCTATGGCTACACCTTC.

This sequence joins TRBV6-1 and TRBJ1-1, with 10 nucleotides matching TRBD1. The CDR3 has 16 amino acids. CDR1 and CDR2 (germline): MNHNS, SASEGT. Trimming cost V 1 base and J 4 bases; bases outside gene matches: 6. The chain's CDR3 is CASSEGQGAPRTEAFF. CDR3 bases: TGTGCCAGCAGTGAAGGACAGGGGGCACCGCGCACTGAAGCTTTCTTT.

V and J are TRBV6-1 and TRBJ1-4; a weak D match, TRBD1 (6 bases). This CDR3 is built from 14 residues. Trimming shortened V by 10 bases and J by 1 base, and 13 bases separated the two germline ends. CDR1 MNHNS and CDR2 SASEGT come from the germline V gene. The CDR3: CATSTRGTNEKLFF. The DNA for the CDR3 is TGTGCCACCAGCACCAGGGGAACTAATGAAAAACTGTTTTTT.